This note documents a single T cell receptor beta chain sequence. Germline V gene data show CDR1 as LNHDA and CDR2 as SQIVND (reference sequence). V was cut by 7 bases and J by 1 base, with 13 bases left in between. The CDR3 totals 14 residues. The data are from a study of blood T cell repertoires in COVID-19. Study background: Samples taken during acute and convalescent COVID-19 were collected in the United States, Italy and Spain. T cells, B-cell-depleted T cells, or PBMCs supplied cDNA or gDNA.

Measured with immunoSEQ multiplex PCR; TCRdb has only the in-frame clones, and not every one. The sample carries approximately 210,000 clones, 88% recorded once. This sequence originates from a human donor in a cohort sampled during active COVID-19. The material sequenced was peripheral blood. The rearrangement uses TRBV19 and TRBJ1-1; tentative D call: TRBD1 (5 bases). The CDR3 is CASKSQGGNTEAFF. The CDR3, as DNA: TGTGCCAGTAAAAGTCAGGGTGGGAACACTGAAGCTTTCTTT.